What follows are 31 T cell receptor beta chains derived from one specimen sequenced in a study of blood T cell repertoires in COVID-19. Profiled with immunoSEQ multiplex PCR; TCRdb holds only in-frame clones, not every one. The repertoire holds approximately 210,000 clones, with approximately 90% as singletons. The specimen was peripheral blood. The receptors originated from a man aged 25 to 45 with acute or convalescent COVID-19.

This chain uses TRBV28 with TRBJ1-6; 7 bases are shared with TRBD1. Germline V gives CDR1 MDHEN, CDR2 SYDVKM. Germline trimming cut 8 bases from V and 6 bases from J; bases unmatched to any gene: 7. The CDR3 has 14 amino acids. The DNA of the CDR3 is TGTGCCAGCTGCCCGGGACAGAGTAATTCACCCCTCCACTTT. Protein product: CASCPGQSNSPLHF. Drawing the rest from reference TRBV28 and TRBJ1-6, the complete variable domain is DVKVTQSSRYLVKRTGEKVFLECVQDMDHENMFWYRQDPGLGLRLIYFSYDVKMKEKGDIPEGYSVSREKKERFSLILESASTNQTSMYLCASCPGQSNSPLHFGNGTRLTVT.

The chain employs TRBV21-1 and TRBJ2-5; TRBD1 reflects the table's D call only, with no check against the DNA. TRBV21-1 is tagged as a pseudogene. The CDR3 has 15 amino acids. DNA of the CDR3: TGTGCCTGCAGACCCCGTAGGGGGCATGAAGAGACCCAGTACTTC. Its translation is CACRPRRGHEETQYF.

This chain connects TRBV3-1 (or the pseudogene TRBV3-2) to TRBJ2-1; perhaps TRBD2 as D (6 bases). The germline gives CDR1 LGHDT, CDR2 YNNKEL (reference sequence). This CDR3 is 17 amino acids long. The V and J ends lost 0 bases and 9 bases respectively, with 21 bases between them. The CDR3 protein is CASSQDRRGLKVGEQFF. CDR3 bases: TGTGCCAGCAGCCAAGATCGGAGGGGACTCAAGGTCGGTGAGCAGTTCTTC.

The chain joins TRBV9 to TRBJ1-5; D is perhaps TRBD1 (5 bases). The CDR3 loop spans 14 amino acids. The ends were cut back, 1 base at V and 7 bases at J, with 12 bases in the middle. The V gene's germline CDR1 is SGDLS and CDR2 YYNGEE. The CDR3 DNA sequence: TGTGCCAGCAGCGTAAAAGGGGATCACCAGCCCCAGCATTTT. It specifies CASSVKGDHQPQHF.

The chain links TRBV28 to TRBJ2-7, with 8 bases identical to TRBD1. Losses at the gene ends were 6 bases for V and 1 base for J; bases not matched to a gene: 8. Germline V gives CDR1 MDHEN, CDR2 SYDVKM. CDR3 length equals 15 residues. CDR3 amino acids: CASSPTTGGSYEQYF. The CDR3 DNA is TGTGCCAGCAGCCCAACAACAGGGGGGTCCTACGAGCAGTACTTC.

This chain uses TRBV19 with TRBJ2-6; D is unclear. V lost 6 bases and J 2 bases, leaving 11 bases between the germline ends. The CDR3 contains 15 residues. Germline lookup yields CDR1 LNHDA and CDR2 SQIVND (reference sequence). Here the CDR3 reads CASSQSLAGANVLTF. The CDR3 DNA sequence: TGTGCCAGTAGCCAAAGTTTAGCTGGGGCCAACGTCCTGACTTTC.

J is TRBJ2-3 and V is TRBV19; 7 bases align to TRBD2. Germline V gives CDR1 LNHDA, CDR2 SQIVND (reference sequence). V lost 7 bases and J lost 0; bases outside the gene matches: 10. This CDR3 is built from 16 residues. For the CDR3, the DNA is TGTGCCAGTAAATTGAGACGGGGACTAAGCACAGATACGCAGTATTTT. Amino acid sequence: CASKLRRGLSTDTQYF.

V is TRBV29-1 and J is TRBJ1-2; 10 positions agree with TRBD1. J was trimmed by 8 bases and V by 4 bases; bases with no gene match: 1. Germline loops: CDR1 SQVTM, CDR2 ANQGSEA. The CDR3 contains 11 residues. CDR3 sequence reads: CSVGTGGGYTF. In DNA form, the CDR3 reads TGCAGCGTTGGGACAGGGGGAGGCTACACCTTC.

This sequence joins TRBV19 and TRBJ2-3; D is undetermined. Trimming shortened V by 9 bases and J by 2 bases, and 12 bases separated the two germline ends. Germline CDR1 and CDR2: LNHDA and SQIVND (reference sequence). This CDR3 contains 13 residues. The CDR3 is CASQNPSTDTQYF. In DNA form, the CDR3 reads TGTGCCAGCCAGAACCCCTCCACAGATACGCAGTATTTT.

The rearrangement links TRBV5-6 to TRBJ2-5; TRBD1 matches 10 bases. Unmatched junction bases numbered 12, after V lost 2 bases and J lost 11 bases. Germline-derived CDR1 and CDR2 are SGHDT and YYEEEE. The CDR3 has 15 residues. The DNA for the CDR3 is TGTGCCAGCAGCTTTTTAGGGACAGGGGCCTCCTCTCAGTACTTC. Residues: CASSFLGTGASSQYF.

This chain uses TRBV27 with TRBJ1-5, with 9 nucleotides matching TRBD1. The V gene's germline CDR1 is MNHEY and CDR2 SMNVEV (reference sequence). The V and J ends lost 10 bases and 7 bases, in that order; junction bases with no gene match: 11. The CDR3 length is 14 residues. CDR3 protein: CATRRQGEGQPQHF. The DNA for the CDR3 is TGTGCCACCAGGAGACAGGGGGAGGGACAGCCCCAGCATTTT.

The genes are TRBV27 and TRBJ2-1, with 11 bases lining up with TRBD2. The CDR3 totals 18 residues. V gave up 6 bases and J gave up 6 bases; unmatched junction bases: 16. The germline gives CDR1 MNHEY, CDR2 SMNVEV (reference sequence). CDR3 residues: CASSPLAGVGGGSNEQFF. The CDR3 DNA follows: TGTGCCAGCAGCCCACTAGCGGGAGTCGGTGGTGGCAGCAATGAGCAGTTCTTC.

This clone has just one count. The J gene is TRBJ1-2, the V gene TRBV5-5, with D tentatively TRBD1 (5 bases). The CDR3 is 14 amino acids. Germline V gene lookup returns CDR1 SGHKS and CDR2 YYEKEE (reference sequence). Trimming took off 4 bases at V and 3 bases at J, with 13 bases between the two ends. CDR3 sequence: CASSTSGTDYGYTF. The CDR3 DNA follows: TGTGCCAGCAGCACTTCAGGGACTGACTATGGCTACACCTTC.

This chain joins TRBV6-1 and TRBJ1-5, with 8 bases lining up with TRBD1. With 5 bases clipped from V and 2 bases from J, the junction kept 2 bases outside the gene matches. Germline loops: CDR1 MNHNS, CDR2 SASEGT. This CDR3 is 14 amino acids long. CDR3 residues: CASSTGGGNQPQHF. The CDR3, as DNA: TGTGCCAGCAGTACAGGGGGTGGCAATCAGCCCCAGCATTTT.

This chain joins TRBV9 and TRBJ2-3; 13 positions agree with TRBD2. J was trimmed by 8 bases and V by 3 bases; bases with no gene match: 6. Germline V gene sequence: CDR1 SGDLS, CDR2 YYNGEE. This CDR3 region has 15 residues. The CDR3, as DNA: TGTGCCAGCAGCGCCGGGACTAGCGGGGTGGGTACGCAGTATTTT. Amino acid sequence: CASSAGTSGVGTQYF.

This chain's CDR3 is CAWSVGQPEAFF. In DNA, the CDR3 is TGTGCCTGGAGTGTAGGACAGCCTGAAGCTTTCTTT. V usage is TRBV30 and J usage is TRBJ1-1; weak D call: TRBD1 (6 bases). CDR3 size: 12 residues. Trimming pared 0 bases from V and 6 bases from J, leaving 8 bases between. CDR1 is GTSNPN, CDR2 SVGIG, per germline (reference sequence).

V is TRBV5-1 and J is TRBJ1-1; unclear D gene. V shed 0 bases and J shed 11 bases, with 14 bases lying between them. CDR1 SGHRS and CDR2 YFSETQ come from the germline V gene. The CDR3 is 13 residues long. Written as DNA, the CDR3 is TGCGCCAGCAGCTTGGGGTCGGAGCGGACGGCTTTCTTT. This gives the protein CASSLGSERTAFF.

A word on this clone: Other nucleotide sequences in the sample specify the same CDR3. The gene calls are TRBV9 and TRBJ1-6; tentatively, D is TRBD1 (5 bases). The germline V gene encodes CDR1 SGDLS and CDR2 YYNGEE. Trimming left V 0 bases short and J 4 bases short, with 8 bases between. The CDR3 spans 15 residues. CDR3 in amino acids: CASSVEGQYNSPLHF. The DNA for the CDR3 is TGTGCCAGCAGCGTAGAGGGGCAGTATAATTCACCCCTCCACTTT.

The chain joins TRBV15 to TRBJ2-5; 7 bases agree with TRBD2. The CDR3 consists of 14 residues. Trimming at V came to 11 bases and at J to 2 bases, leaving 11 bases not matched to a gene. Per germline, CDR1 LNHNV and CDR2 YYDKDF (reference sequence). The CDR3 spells CAAGEGPLQETQYF. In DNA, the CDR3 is TGTGCCGCCGGGGAGGGGCCCCTTCAAGAGACCCAGTACTTC.

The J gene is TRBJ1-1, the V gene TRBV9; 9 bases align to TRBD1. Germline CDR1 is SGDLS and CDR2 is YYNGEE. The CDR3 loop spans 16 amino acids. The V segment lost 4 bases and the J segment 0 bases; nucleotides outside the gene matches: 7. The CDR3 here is CASSPGTGIMNTEAFF. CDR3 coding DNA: TGTGCCAGCAGCCCAGGGACAGGGATCATGAACACTGAAGCTTTCTTT.

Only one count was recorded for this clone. The CDR3 DNA is TGTGCCAGTAGTATCGAGAGACTAGCGAACGGGCAGTTCTTC. Translation: CASSIERLANGQFF. The rearrangement joins TRBV19 to TRBJ2-1, with TRBD2 matching over 8 bases. V shed 3 bases and J 12 bases; nucleotides not matched to a gene: 10. The V gene's germline CDR1 is LNHDA and CDR2 SQIVND (reference sequence). This CDR3 spans 14 amino acids.

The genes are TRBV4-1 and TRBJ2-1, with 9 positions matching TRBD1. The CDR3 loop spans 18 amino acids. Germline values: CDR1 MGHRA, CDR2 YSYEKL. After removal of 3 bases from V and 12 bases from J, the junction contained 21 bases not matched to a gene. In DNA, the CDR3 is TGCGCCAGCAGCCAGATGGGACCGCGGGGGACAGGGCAAATACGGCAGTTCTTC. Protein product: CASSQMGPRGTGQIRQFF.

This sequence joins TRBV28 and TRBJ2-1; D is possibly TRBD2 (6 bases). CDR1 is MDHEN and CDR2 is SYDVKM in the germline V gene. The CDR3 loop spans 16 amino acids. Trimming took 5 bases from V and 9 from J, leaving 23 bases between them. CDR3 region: CASSLLTRASSGEQFF. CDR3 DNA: TGTGCCAGCAGTCTACTGACTAGGGCTTCCTCGGGTGAGCAGTTCTTC.

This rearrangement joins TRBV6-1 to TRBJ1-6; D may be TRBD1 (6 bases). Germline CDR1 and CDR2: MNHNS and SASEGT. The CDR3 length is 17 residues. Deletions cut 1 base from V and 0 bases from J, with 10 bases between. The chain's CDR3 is CASSEGPGVSYNSPLHF. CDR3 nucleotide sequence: TGTGCCAGCAGTGAAGGTCCAGGGGTCTCCTATAATTCACCCCTCCACTTT.

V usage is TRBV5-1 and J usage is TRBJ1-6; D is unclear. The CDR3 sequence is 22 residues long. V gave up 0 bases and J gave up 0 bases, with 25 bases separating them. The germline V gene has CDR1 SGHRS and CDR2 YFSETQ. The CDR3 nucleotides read TGCGCCAGCAGCTTGGGATTACCGGGATCCTATTCAAAAAGCTCCTATAATTCACCCCTCCACTTT. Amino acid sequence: CASSLGLPGSYSKSSYNSPLHF.

The CDR3 DNA reads as TGTGCCAGCAGTACCCCTACTAGTGGCAATGAGCAGTTCTTC. It codes for CASSTPTSGNEQFF. The rearrangement links TRBV27 to TRBJ2-1; D perhaps matches TRBD2 (5 bases). From germline, CDR1 is MNHEY and CDR2 SMNVEV (reference sequence). The ends were cut back, 5 bases at V and 6 bases at J, with 14 bases in the middle. The CDR3 spans 14 residues.

Here the CDR3 DNA reads TGTGCCAGCAGCCGGGGCCCAGCGGGGGGGGATCTAGATGAGCAGTTCTTC. Residues: CASSRGPAGGDLDEQFF. The rearrangement links TRBV4-2 to TRBJ2-1; 10 positions agree with TRBD2. Germline trimming cut 4 bases from V and 8 bases from J; bases unmatched to any gene: 14. This CDR3 is built from 17 residues. Germline V gene lookup returns CDR1 LGHNA and CDR2 YNFKEQ.

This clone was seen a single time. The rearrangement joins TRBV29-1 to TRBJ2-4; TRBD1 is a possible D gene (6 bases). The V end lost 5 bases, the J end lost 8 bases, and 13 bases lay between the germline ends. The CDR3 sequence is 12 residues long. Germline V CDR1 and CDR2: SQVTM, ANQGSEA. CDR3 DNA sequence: TGCAGCGTTTCACAGGGAACGGACATTCAGTACTTC. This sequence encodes CSVSQGTDIQYF.

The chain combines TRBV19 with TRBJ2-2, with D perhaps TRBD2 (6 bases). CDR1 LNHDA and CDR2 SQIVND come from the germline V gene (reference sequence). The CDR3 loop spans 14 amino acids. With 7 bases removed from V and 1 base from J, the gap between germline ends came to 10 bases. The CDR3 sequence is CASMRGLNTGELFF. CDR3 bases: TGTGCCAGTATGCGGGGATTGAACACCGGGGAGCTGTTTTTT.

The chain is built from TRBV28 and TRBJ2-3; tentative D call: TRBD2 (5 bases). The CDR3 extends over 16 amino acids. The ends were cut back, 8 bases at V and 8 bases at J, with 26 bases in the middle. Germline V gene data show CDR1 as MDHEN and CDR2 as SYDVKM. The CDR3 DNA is TGTGCCAGCGGGCCGTCCGGACTCCAAAGCCCAGTTACGCAGTATTTT. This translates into CASGPSGLQSPVTQYF.

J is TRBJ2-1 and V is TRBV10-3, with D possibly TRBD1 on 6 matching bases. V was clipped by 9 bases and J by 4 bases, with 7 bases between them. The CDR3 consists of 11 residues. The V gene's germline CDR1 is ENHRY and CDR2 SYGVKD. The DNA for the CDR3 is TGTGCCATACAGGGATACAATGAGCAGTTCTTC. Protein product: CAIQGYNEQFF.